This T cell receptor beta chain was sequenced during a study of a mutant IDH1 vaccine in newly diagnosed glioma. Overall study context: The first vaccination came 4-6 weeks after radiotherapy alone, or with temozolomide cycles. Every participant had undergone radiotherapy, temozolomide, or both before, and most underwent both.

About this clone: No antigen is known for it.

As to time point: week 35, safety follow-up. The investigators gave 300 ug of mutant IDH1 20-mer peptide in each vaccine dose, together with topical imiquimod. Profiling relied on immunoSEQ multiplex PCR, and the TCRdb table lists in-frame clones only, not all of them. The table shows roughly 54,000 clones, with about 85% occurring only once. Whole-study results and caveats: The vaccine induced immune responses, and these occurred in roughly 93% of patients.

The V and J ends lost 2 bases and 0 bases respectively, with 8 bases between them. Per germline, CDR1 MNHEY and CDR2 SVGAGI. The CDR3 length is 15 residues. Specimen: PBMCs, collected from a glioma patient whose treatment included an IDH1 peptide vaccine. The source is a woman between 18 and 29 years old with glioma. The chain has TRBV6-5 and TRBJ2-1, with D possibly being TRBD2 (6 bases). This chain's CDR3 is CASSYAGSSYNEQFF. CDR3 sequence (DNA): TGTGCCAGCAGTTACGCGGGATCCTCCTACAATGAGCAGTTCTTC.